These 17 T cell receptor beta chains were sequenced from one sample in a study of T cells in Graves' hyperthyroidism and ophthalmopathy (dated by TCRdb to the late 2010s). Preparation of the library involved multiplex PCR. Reads for this sample came from an Illumina HiSeq 2000. Amplification of TCR beta CDR3 regions was carried out from RNA transcripts. The first round of RT-PCR for the TCR CDR3 was performed with the HTBI primer set and the Qiagen OneStep RT-PCR kit. TCRdb reworked the public reads: Q25 trimming with fastp, MiXCR clone assembly, productive beta chains retained. Each CDR3 protein gets just one entry, which takes the most common genes and DNA from the rows behind it. The sample data list over 700,000 distinct CDR3 sequences, and around 20% of these were observed just once. The ten biggest clones cover roughly 17% of the sample. Sequencing input: blood. The source of these receptors is a woman between 50 and 59 years old with Graves' hyperthyroidism that later progressed to Graves' ophthalmopathy.

The chain has TRBV19 and TRBJ1-4, with TRBD1 as a possible D gene (5 bases). Germline CDR1 LNHDA, CDR2 SQIVND (reference sequence). Between the trimmed V and J ends, which lost 6 bases and 4 bases, there was a span of 18 bases. This CDR3 region has 16 residues. DNA for the CDR3: TGTGCCAGTAGGACGCACTTCGGGGGTCTTAATGAAAAACTGTTTTTT. Translating it yields CASRTHFGGLNEKLFF.

In its sample, this clonotype was seen a few times. The rearrangement links TRBV9 to TRBJ1-5; tentatively, D is TRBD1 (5 bases). The CDR3 has 15 amino acids. CDR1 is SGDLS, CDR2 YYNGEE, per germline. V was cut by 0 bases and J by 3 bases, with 10 bases left in between. Written as DNA, the CDR3 is TGTGCCAGCAGCGTAGGAGGAGGGGTCAATCAGCCCCAGCATTTT. The encoded protein is CASSVGGGVNQPQHF.

The rearrangement links TRBV6-4 to TRBJ2-1; 7 bases fit TRBD1. The germline V gene has CDR1 MRHNA and CDR2 SNTAGT. V was clipped by 3 bases and J by 7 bases; unmatched bases: 6. The CDR3 runs 14 residues. The CDR3 bases are TGTGCCAGCAGTGAGGTCAGGGGGATGAATGAGCAGTTCTTC. It specifies CASSEVRGMNEQFF.

The chain joins TRBV12-5 to TRBJ2-1, with a possible D match to TRBD2 (5 bases). Germline CDR1 and CDR2: LGHNT and FRNRAP. The V and J ends lost 5 bases and 0 bases respectively, with 11 bases between them. CDR3 length: 15 residues. The CDR3 spells CASGPPGSSYNEQFF. The CDR3 nucleotides are TGTGCTAGTGGTCCCCCGGGGAGCTCCTACAATGAGCAGTTCTTC.

The chain employs TRBV27 and TRBJ2-7; D is perhaps TRBD1 (5 bases). CDR1 MNHEY and CDR2 SMNVEV come from the germline V gene (reference sequence). The CDR3 contains 15 residues. V gave up 6 bases and J gave up 3 bases, with 18 bases separating them. CDR3 coding DNA: TGTGCCAGCAGCTACGAGTCGGGCAGGGTCTACGAGCAGTACTTC. Residues: CASSYESGRVYEQYF.

The chain recombines TRBV29-1 with TRBJ2-7; D is perhaps TRBD1 (6 bases). This CDR3 contains 13 residues. V dropped 5 bases and J dropped 0 bases, with 11 bases sitting between them. Looked up from germline, CDR1 is SQVTM and CDR2 is ANQGSEA. The CDR3 DNA reads TGCAGCGTTAGGTGGGACAACTCCTACGAGCAGTACTTC. This encodes CSVRWDNSYEQYF.

This clonotype was detected ten times or more. The rearrangement uses TRBV20-1 and TRBJ1-2; D gene ambiguous. Looked up from germline, CDR1 is DFQATT and CDR2 is SNEGSKA (reference sequence). The V end was cut by 0 bases, the J end by 6 bases, with 11 bases between. CDR3 length equals 13 residues. The CDR3: CSARDFRAHGYTF. The CDR3 DNA follows: TGCAGTGCTAGAGATTTTAGGGCTCATGGCTACACCTTC.

This clonotype was seen at least ten times. The chain carries TRBV7-9 and TRBJ1-1, with D maybe TRBD1 (6 bases). Trimming cost V 6 bases and J 6 bases, with 20 bases left between them. CDR3 length equals 15 residues. CDR1 SEHNR and CDR2 FQNEAQ come from the germline V gene (reference sequence). The CDR3 reads CASSVGGRGLPEAFF. For the CDR3, the DNA is TGTGCCAGCAGTGTAGGGGGGAGGGGGTTACCTGAAGCTTTCTTT.

The chain combines TRBV6-4 with TRBJ1-6; 9 nucleotides agree with TRBD1. The trim removed 11 bases at V and 2 bases at J, leaving 10 bases unmatched. The CDR3 runs to 16 residues. Germline lookup yields CDR1 MRHNA and CDR2 SNTAGT. The CDR3 region has the DNA TGTGCCGCTGCTCGGGACAGGGAACCCTATAATTCACCCCTCCACTTT. Translated, it gives CAAARDREPYNSPLHF.

The CDR3 loop is CASSLRSRGLGLNTEAFF. The DNA for the CDR3 is TGTGCCAGCAGCTTAAGGAGCAGGGGGCTTGGGCTGAACACTGAAGCTTTCTTT. The genes are TRBV7-8 and TRBJ1-1, with TRBD1 identical over 8 bases. Germline assignment: CDR1 SGHVS and CDR2 FQNEAQ. The CDR3 is 18 amino acids. Trimming removed 2 bases from V and 0 bases from J; junction bases left unmatched: 11.

This clonotype was observed a handful of times. The chain is built from TRBV6-5 and TRBJ1-1; D might be TRBD1 (5 bases). Germline V lookup: CDR1 MNHEY, CDR2 SVGAGI. The CDR3 has 15 residues. V gave up 0 bases and J gave up 0 bases, with 8 bases separating them. The CDR3 sequence is CASSYSRGVNTEAFF. For the CDR3, the DNA is TGTGCCAGCAGTTACTCGAGAGGGGTGAACACTGAAGCTTTCTTT.

The sample holds a few counts of this clonotype. The V and J genes are TRBV4-1 and TRBJ1-5, with D maybe TRBD1 (5 bases). Trimming took 0 bases from V and 11 from J, leaving 17 bases between them. Germline V CDR1 and CDR2: MGHRA, YSYEKL. The CDR3 is 15 amino acids. For the CDR3, the DNA is TGCGCCAGCAGCCAAGATCCGGCACAGGAGGGGTCCCAGCATTTT. The encoded protein is CASSQDPAQEGSQHF.

This clonotype was picked up a small number of times. A much larger clone sits a single nucleotide away, making a read error possible. The genes are TRBV11-2 and TRBJ2-4; either TRBD1 or TRBD2 may supply D (6 bases each). The length of the CDR3 is 16 residues. CDR1 and CDR2 (germline): SGHAT, FQNNGV. CDR3 protein: CVSSLDGGSAKNIQYF. The CDR3, as DNA: TGTGTCAGCAGCTTAGACGGGGGCTCAGCCAAAAACATTCAGTACTTC.

This clonotype was detected many times. This chain joins TRBV3-1 and TRBJ1-2; D is unresolved. The germline V gene has CDR1 LGHDT and CDR2 YNNKEL (reference sequence). This CDR3 spans 14 amino acids. Trimming removed 0 bases at V and 10 bases at J, with 15 bases between. In DNA, the CDR3 is TGTGCCAGCAGCCAAGATTGGCAACCTAATGACTACACCTTC. Translated: CASSQDWQPNDYTF.

The chain is built from TRBV6-2 or TRBV6-3 and TRBJ1-2; D gene ambiguous. This CDR3 is built from 15 residues. The V end lost 5 bases, the J end lost 2 bases, and 15 bases lay between the germline ends. Per germline, CDR1 MNHEY and CDR2 SVGEGT. CDR3 nucleotides: TGTGCCAGCAGTGCGGCAACTACAACAAACTATGGCTACACCTTC. Its translation is CASSAATTTNYGYTF.

The sample holds many counts of this clonotype. The genes are TRBV2 and TRBJ1-4; D unclear. This CDR3 has 14 residues. V was trimmed by 3 bases and J by 3 bases, leaving 8 bases between them. Germline V gene data show CDR1 as SNHLY and CDR2 as FYNNEI. CDR3 amino acids: CASSDSNPNEKLFF. In DNA, the CDR3 is TGTGCCAGCAGTGACAGCAATCCTAATGAAAAACTGTTTTTT.

V usage is TRBV28 and J usage is TRBJ2-2, with 15 bases fitting TRBD2. Trimming removed 3 bases from V and 1 base from J; junction bases left unmatched: 9. Germline assignment: CDR1 MDHEN and CDR2 SYDVKM. There are 20 residues in the CDR3. In DNA, the CDR3 is TGTGCCAGCAGTTTTCCGGGACTAGCGGGGGGCAAGCTGAACACCGGGGAGCTGTTTTTT. This translates into CASSFPGLAGGKLNTGELFF.